Following are 31 T cell receptor beta chains from one sample sequenced in a study of blood T cells in healthy people across ages. The second PCR ran about 7 to 12 cycles with a sample-barcoded 5' primer and J-beta primers. In TCRdb, the 5' RACE reads were re-called with MiXCR into one record per CDR3 protein. The profile shows over a million distinct CDR3 sequences, more than 40% of them singletons. Specimen: blood. Receptors were obtained from a woman aged 55-69 years in good health.

The table lists this clonotype with a few counts. The V and J genes are TRBV5-1 and TRBJ2-5; 12 bases line up with TRBD2. The ends lost 4 bases at V and 1 base at J; junction bases unmatched: 8. CDR1 is SGHRS, CDR2 YFSETQ, per germline. This CDR3 has 17 residues. In nucleotides, the CDR3 is TGCGCCAGCAGCCTACGGACTAGCGGGAACATCCAAGAGACCCAGTACTTC. Protein product: CASSLRTSGNIQETQYF.

V and J are TRBV6-7 and TRBJ2-7, with 13 nucleotides matching TRBD2. TRBV6-7 is marked as an open reading frame, function uncertain. This CDR3 comprises 17 residues. Trimming cost V 5 bases and J 6 bases; bases outside gene matches: 13. The CDR3 loop reads CASSTRTSGRTAIEQYF. The CDR3, as DNA: TGTGCCAGCAGTACTCGGACTAGCGGGAGAACCGCTATCGAGCAGTACTTC.

The chain links TRBV7-9 to TRBJ1-4; 7 positions agree with TRBD1. In germline, CDR1 is SEHNR, CDR2 FQNEAQ (reference sequence). The J segment lost 7 bases and the V segment lost 5 bases, leaving 10 bases of the junction unmatched. The CDR3 contains 15 residues. For the CDR3, the DNA is TGTGCCAGCAGCCCGAGGACAGGTTGGAGTGAAAAACTGTTTTTT. Translating gives CASSPRTGWSEKLFF.

The CDR3 reads CASSEGYQPQHF. The CDR3 DNA reads as TGTGCCAGCAGTGAGGGCTATCAGCCCCAGCATTTT. This sequence joins TRBV6-2 or TRBV6-3 and TRBJ1-5; unclear D gene. V lost 5 bases, J lost 5 bases, and 7 bases lay in between. The CDR3 is made up of 12 amino acids. Germline V gene sequence: CDR1 MNHEY, CDR2 SVGEGT.

The chain's CDR3 is CSASGRAGPDTEQFF. DNA for the CDR3: TGCAGTGCTAGCGGGAGGGCTGGCCCCGACACTGAGCAGTTCTTC. The chain recombines TRBV20-1 with TRBJ2-1; TRBD2 matches 8 bases. This CDR3 region has 15 residues. The germline CDR1 and CDR2 sequences are DFQATT and SNEGSKA (reference sequence). Germline trimming cut 3 bases from V and 9 bases from J; bases unmatched to any gene: 13.

This clonotype was found a few times. The chain employs TRBV6-2 or TRBV6-3 and TRBJ2-4; D is perhaps TRBD2 (6 bases). The ends were cut back, 0 bases at V and 13 bases at J, with 22 bases in the middle. The CDR3 extends over 16 amino acids. The germline V gene encodes CDR1 MNHEY and CDR2 SVGEGT. The CDR3 region has the DNA TGTGCCAGCAGTTACTCGAAGATCCCTAGCGAGGCGGGGCAGTACTTC. Translating it yields CASSYSKIPSEAGQYF.

The chain joins TRBV4-1 to TRBJ2-7; 7 bases agree with TRBD2. The V segment lost 4 bases and the J segment 7 bases; nucleotides outside the gene matches: 10. The germline V gene has CDR1 MGHRA and CDR2 YSYEKL. The CDR3 sequence is 14 residues long. Written as DNA, the CDR3 is TGCGCCAGCAGCCTCGGGACTACCAGCTGGGAGCAGTACTTC. The encoded protein is CASSLGTTSWEQYF.

This clonotype showed up many times. The V call is TRBV28, the J call TRBJ2-1, with 12 bases aligning to TRBD2. The length of the CDR3 is 16 residues. CDR1 and CDR2 from the germline V gene are MDHEN and SYDVKM. V lost 5 bases and J lost 8; bases outside the gene matches: 10. CDR3 amino acids: CASSTRLAGVRDEQFF. The CDR3 region has the DNA TGTGCCAGCAGTACCCGACTAGCGGGAGTCCGCGATGAGCAGTTCTTC.

This clonotype has only a few counts. The CDR3 DNA is TGTGCCATCAGTGAGGCGGGCCCTTACGAGCAGTACTTC. It yields the protein CAISEAGPYEQYF. The genes are TRBV10-3 and TRBJ2-7; perhaps TRBD2 as D (5 bases). V shed 2 bases and J shed 4 bases, with 9 bases lying between them. The CDR3 has 13 residues. CDR1 is ENHRY, CDR2 SYGVKD, per germline.

This clonotype was observed a few times. The chain joins TRBV6-6 to TRBJ2-7, with D possibly being TRBD1 (6 bases). CDR1 MNHNY and CDR2 SVGAGI come from the germline V gene (reference sequence). V was trimmed by 6 bases and J by 2 bases, leaving 14 bases between them. This CDR3 is 14 amino acids long. The CDR3 DNA reads as TGTGCCAGCAGCCACACGACAGGCACCTACGAGCAGTACTTC. It codes for CASSHTTGTYEQYF.

The V and J genes are TRBV20-1 and TRBJ2-1; D possibly uses TRBD1 or TRBD2 (5 bases each). V was clipped by 3 bases and J by 6 bases, with 9 bases between them. CDR3 size: 12 residues. Germline V CDR1 and CDR2: DFQATT, SNEGSKA (reference sequence). The CDR3 reads CSASGTLNEQFF. CDR3 nucleotides: TGCAGTGCTAGCGGGACCCTCAATGAGCAGTTCTTC.

The rearrangement uses TRBV6-6 and TRBJ2-1; either TRBD1 or TRBD2 may fit D (5 bases each). From germline, CDR1 is MNHNY and CDR2 SVGAGI (reference sequence). CDR3 length: 13 residues. V lost 9 bases and J lost 5, with 14 bases in between. The CDR3 sequence: CASETGTNNEQFF. The CDR3 DNA is TGTGCCAGTGAGACTGGGACCAACAATGAGCAGTTCTTC.

The chain recombines TRBV3-1 with TRBJ2-2; 12 nucleotides align to TRBD2. Germline CDR1 reads LGHDT; CDR2 reads YNNKEL (reference sequence). V dropped 0 bases and J dropped 3; count of bases not matched to a gene: 8. The CDR3 contains 19 residues. The CDR3 DNA reads TGTGCCAGCAGCCAAGATGGACCAAGACTAGCGGGAGACACCGGGGAGCTGTTTTTT. Amino acid sequence: CASSQDGPRLAGDTGELFF.

This rearrangement joins TRBV27 to TRBJ2-7, with 7 bases fitting TRBD2. The trim removed 7 bases at V and 2 bases at J, leaving 5 bases unmatched. In germline, CDR1 is MNHEY, CDR2 SMNVEV (reference sequence). The CDR3 extends over 13 amino acids. As DNA, the CDR3 is TGTGCCAGCACCGCTAGCGGAACCTACGAGCAGTACTTC. Its protein product is CASTASGTYEQYF.

The genes are TRBV6-1 and TRBJ2-1; tentatively, D is TRBD2 (5 bases). CDR1 is MNHNS and CDR2 is SASEGT in the germline V gene. This CDR3 region has 17 residues. The ends were cut back, 4 bases at V and 0 bases at J, with 16 bases in the middle. The CDR3 loop reads CASSGSFSDSSYNEQFF. DNA for the CDR3: TGTGCCAGCAGTGGATCTTTTAGCGATAGCTCCTACAATGAGCAGTTCTTC.

This clonotype showed up just a few times. V gene TRBV20-1 combines with J gene TRBJ1-2; D is unresolved. CDR1 DFQATT and CDR2 SNEGSKA come from the germline V gene (reference sequence). This CDR3 comprises 11 residues. V gave up 0 bases and J gave up 8 bases, with 7 bases separating them. DNA for the CDR3: TGCAGTGCTAGAGATCCAACAGGCTACACCTTC. This sequence encodes CSARDPTGYTF.

A word on this clonotype: This sequence may be a read error, since a much larger clone differs from it by one base. CDR3 nucleotide sequence: TGTGGCAGCAGGGGACTAGCGGGCTACAATGAGCAGTTCTTC. Residues: CGSRGLAGYNEQFF. V and J are TRBV11-2 and TRBJ2-1, with 12 bases identical to TRBD2. Germline CDR1 SGHAT, CDR2 FQNNGV. This CDR3 comprises 14 residues.

The chain has TRBV12-3 or TRBV12-4 and TRBJ2-7, with D unclear. The CDR3 runs 12 residues. With 6 bases removed from V and 6 bases from J, the gap between germline ends came to 12 bases. This CDR3 is CASSPFGCEQYF. The DNA of the CDR3 is TGTGCCAGCAGCCCCTTTGGGTGCGAGCAGTACTTC.

The chain recombines TRBV10-3 with TRBJ2-7, with D perhaps matching TRBD2 (5 bases). V was clipped by 5 bases and J by 0 bases, with 14 bases between them. The CDR3 contains 15 residues. Germline V CDR1 and CDR2: ENHRY, SYGVKD. CDR3: CAISSSVRDSYEQYF. The CDR3 DNA reads as TGTGCCATCAGTTCTTCCGTCCGGGACTCCTACGAGCAGTACTTC.

The gene calls are TRBV28 and TRBJ2-7, with D maybe TRBD1 (5 bases). CDR3 length: 15 residues. Germline CDR1 MDHEN, CDR2 SYDVKM. V lost 6 bases to trimming and J lost 3 bases, with 18 bases between them. CDR3 loop: CASRDSLGDVYEQYF. Here the CDR3 DNA reads TGTGCCAGCAGAGACAGCCTTGGGGATGTCTACGAGCAGTACTTC.

The chain uses TRBV19 and TRBJ2-2; TRBD1 might be the D (7 bases). Germline values: CDR1 LNHDA, CDR2 SQIVND (reference sequence). The CDR3 has 16 residues. The V and J ends lost 3 bases and 4 bases respectively, with 15 bases between them. The CDR3 here is CASSILRQGGTGELFF. CDR3 nucleotides: TGTGCCAGTAGTATTTTACGACAGGGAGGCACCGGGGAGCTGTTTTTT.

The chain couples TRBV7-8 to TRBJ2-5; D gene unclear. The last part of the DNA fits TRBJ2-7 better; the J call may be wrong. CDR1 and CDR2 (germline): SGHVS, FQNEAQ. There are 16 residues in the CDR3. The CDR3 nucleotides read TGTGCCAGCAGCCCCCTTACGCCGACAACCAACTACGAGCAGTACTTC. As protein: CASSPLTPTTNYEQYF.

This CDR3 is CSVEGWLVGSYNEQFF. CDR3 in DNA: TGCAGCGTTGAAGGGTGGCTGGTGGGATCCTACAATGAGCAGTTCTTC. V usage is TRBV29-1 and J usage is TRBJ2-1, with unresolved D. This CDR3 is 16 amino acids long. Germline values: CDR1 SQVTM, CDR2 ANQGSEA. The V and J ends lost 1 base and 1 base respectively, with 14 bases between them.

This clonotype was observed a few times. The gene calls are TRBV2 and TRBJ2-2; D gene ambiguous. Germline CDR1 reads SNHLY; CDR2 reads FYNNEI. Trimming removed 4 bases from V and 0 bases from J, with 9 bases in between. The CDR3 runs to 15 residues. CDR3 nucleotide sequence: TGTGCCAGCAGTGCAGAAACATCGAACACCGGGGAGCTGTTTTTT. This gives the protein CASSAETSNTGELFF. Looking up the rest from reference TRBV2 and TRBJ2-2 gives the full variable domain: EPEVTQTPSHQVTQMGQEVILRCVPISNHLYFYWYRQILGQKVEFLVSFYNNEISEKSEIFDDQFSVERPDGSNFTLKIRSTKLEDSAMYFCASSAETSNTGELFFGEGSRLTVL.

This clonotype was observed a handful of times. The chain carries TRBV28 and TRBJ2-7; D is perhaps TRBD1 (6 bases). This CDR3 is 13 amino acids long. CDR1 and CDR2 (germline): MDHEN, SYDVKM. Trimming took off 3 bases at V and 5 bases at J, with 11 bases between the two ends. CDR3 protein: CASSFLRTDEQYF. The DNA for the CDR3 is TGTGCCAGCAGTTTCCTACGGACAGACGAGCAGTACTTC.

The sample holds a few counts of this clonotype. The chain carries TRBV29-1 and TRBJ2-3, with D perhaps being TRBD1 or TRBD2 (5 bases each). Trimming took 6 bases from V and 6 from J, leaving 16 bases between them. The germline CDR1 and CDR2 sequences are SQVTM and ANQGSEA. CDR3 length equals 13 residues. CDR3 in DNA: TGCAGCGTCTCTGGGACCTCGGGGGATACGCAGTATTTT. It encodes CSVSGTSGDTQYF.

This clonotype has only a few counts. V usage is TRBV20-1 and J usage is TRBJ2-7, with a tentative D call TRBD2 (5 bases). CDR1 and CDR2 (germline): DFQATT, SNEGSKA (reference sequence). The CDR3 has 15 amino acids. Trimming pared 2 bases from V and 2 bases from J, leaving 16 bases between. The CDR3 DNA is TGCAGTGCTAGATCCGGACTCACGGCCACCTACGAGCAGTACTTC. Translating it yields CSARSGLTATYEQYF.

This clonotype occurred once. The chain recombines TRBV7-3 with TRBJ2-1; no clear D gene. V lost 2 bases to trimming and J lost 2 bases, with 10 bases between them. The germline CDR1 and CDR2 sequences are SGHTA and FQGTGA. The CDR3 runs 15 residues. The CDR3 region has the DNA TGTGCCAGCAGCTTACGCCCGGCTCCCTACAATGAGCAGTTCTTC. This gives the protein CASSLRPAPYNEQFF.

The chain links TRBV27 to TRBJ2-7, with TRBD1 matching over 9 bases. The V and J ends lost 2 bases and 6 bases, in that order; junction bases with no gene match: 5. The CDR3 totals 14 residues. Germline V CDR1 and CDR2: MNHEY, SMNVEV (reference sequence). CDR3 sequence: CASSLGTGQSEQYF. CDR3 bases: TGTGCCAGCAGTTTAGGGACAGGGCAGAGCGAGCAGTACTTC.

The V gene is TRBV7-9, the J gene TRBJ2-3, with 10 bases lining up with TRBD1. Per germline, CDR1 SEHNR and CDR2 FQNEAQ (reference sequence). The V and J ends lost 6 bases and 1 base, in that order; junction bases with no gene match: 13. The CDR3 has 18 residues. The CDR3 bases are TGTGCCAGCAGGTCCCAATCCGACAGGGGGCGACGCACAGATACGCAGTATTTT. Protein: CASRSQSDRGRRTDTQYF.

This rearrangement joins TRBV15 to TRBJ2-1, with 9 bases that match TRBD2. V trimming: 5 bases; J trimming: 8 bases; junction bases outside the gene matches: 13. Germline V gene sequence: CDR1 LNHNV, CDR2 YYDKDF (reference sequence). CDR3 length: 16 residues. The CDR3 DNA reads as TGTGCCACCAGCGGGCTAGCGGGAACCTTTGGGGATGAGCAGTTCTTC. This sequence encodes CATSGLAGTFGDEQFF.